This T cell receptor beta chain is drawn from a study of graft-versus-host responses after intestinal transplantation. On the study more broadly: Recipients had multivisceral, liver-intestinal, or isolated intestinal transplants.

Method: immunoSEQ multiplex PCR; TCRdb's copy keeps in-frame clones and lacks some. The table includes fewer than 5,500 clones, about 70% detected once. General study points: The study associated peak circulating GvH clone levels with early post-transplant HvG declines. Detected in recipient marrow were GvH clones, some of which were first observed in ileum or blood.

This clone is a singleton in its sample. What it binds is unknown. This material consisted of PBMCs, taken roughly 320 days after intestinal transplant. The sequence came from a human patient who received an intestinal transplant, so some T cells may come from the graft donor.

CDR3 residues: CASSVTSNTEAFF. CDR3 nucleotide sequence: TGTGCCAGCAGCGTTACATCGAACACTGAAGCTTTCTTT. This sequence joins TRBV11-3 and TRBJ1-1; D call uncertain. The CDR3 loop spans 13 amino acids. V shed 5 bases and J shed 1 base, with 8 bases lying between them. CDR1 and CDR2 from the germline V gene are SGHNT and YENEEA.